The clone carrying this T cell receptor beta chain was picked up one time. Its antigen is not known. Data came from immunoSEQ multiplex PCR; TCRdb stores just in-frame clones and leaves some out. In the table there are about 81,000 clones, 84% of which are singletons. Healthy donors had no documented immune events, such as infections, while sampled. The data belong to a study of identifying expanded T cells in peripheral blood. General observations from the study: Variance in clone template counts between approximately 2-week samples significantly increased with total template count across all healthy donors.

V lost 3 bases to trimming and J lost 0 bases, with 12 bases between them. Germline CDR1 SNHLY, CDR2 FYNNEI. The CDR3 consists of 16 residues. This clonotype originated in a person aged 18 to 69 in good health. What was sequenced was blood. This chain links TRBV2 with TRBJ1-3; no definite D call. CDR3 loop: CASSDSTYSSGNTIYF. CDR3 DNA sequence: TGTGCCAGCAGTGATAGTACTTACAGCTCTGGAAACACCATATATTTT.